These 24 T cell receptor beta chains share one sample of origin, sequenced in a study of cytomegalovirus exposure and HLA in healthy donors. 60 Vbeta and 13 Jbeta primers were used in PCR. The repertoire was sequenced with immunoSEQ multiplex PCR; TCRdb's copy has only in-frame clones and lacks some. The repertoire holds about 130,000 clones, with roughly 78% as singletons. Material: PBMCs. These receptors were taken from a man aged 25-45 years in good health and CMV-seronegative.

This sequence joins TRBV10-3 and TRBJ2-1; 10 bases line up with TRBD1. The CDR3 contains 15 residues. CDR1 and CDR2 (germline): ENHRY, SYGVKD. The J segment lost 6 bases and the V segment lost 4 bases, leaving 6 bases of the junction unmatched. The DNA of the CDR3 is TGTGCCATCAGTGCGCCCGGGACAGGGGTCAATGAGCAGTTCTTC. Translating gives CAISAPGTGVNEQFF.

The chain recombines TRBV2 with TRBJ2-3; 9 bases map to TRBD2. This CDR3 is built from 18 residues. Germline-derived CDR1 and CDR2 are SNHLY and FYNNEI. Germline trimming cut 5 bases from V and 0 bases from J; bases unmatched to any gene: 12. The CDR3 DNA reads TGTGCCAGCAGTCCCAGGAGACTAGCGGTAACTAGCACAGATACGCAGTATTTT. Amino acid sequence: CASSPRRLAVTSTDTQYF.

The chain combines TRBV29-1 with TRBJ1-2; no clear D. CDR1 and CDR2 from the germline V gene are SQVTM and ANQGSEA. The CDR3 has 10 amino acids. The CDR3 DNA follows: TGCAGGACGGACGGGGATGGCTACACCTTC. This gives the protein CRTDGDGYTF.

The CDR3 sequence: CASGTQAYNEQFF. CDR3 nucleotide sequence: TGTGCCAGCGGGACTCAAGCCTACAATGAGCAGTTCTTC. The chain couples TRBV28 to TRBJ2-1, with D perhaps matching TRBD2 (6 bases). The germline V gene encodes CDR1 MDHEN and CDR2 SYDVKM. Trimming removed 8 bases from V and 2 bases from J, with 10 bases in between. The CDR3 spans 13 residues.

This chain connects TRBV28 to TRBJ1-5; 8 nucleotides agree with TRBD1. Germline loops: CDR1 MDHEN, CDR2 SYDVKM. V dropped 6 bases and J dropped 5; count of bases not matched to a gene: 6. This CDR3 is built from 14 residues. The DNA of the CDR3 is TGTGCCAGCAGGTACTCAGGGGGCTATCAGCCCCAGCATTTT. Its protein is CASRYSGGYQPQHF.

The chain joins TRBV6-4 to TRBJ1-6; a weak D match, TRBD1 (5 bases). The CDR3 spans 14 residues. The germline V gene has CDR1 MRHNA and CDR2 SNTAGT. V gave up 1 base and J gave up 14 bases, with 15 bases separating them. CDR3 protein: CASSDWQGSMTLHF. The CDR3, as DNA: TGTGCCAGCAGTGACTGGCAGGGTTCTATGACCCTCCACTTT.

The V and J genes are TRBV4-1 and TRBJ1-2; possible D gene TRBD1, 6 bases. The CDR3 consists of 14 residues. Germline V gene lookup returns CDR1 MGHRA and CDR2 YSYEKL. With 3 bases removed from V and 3 bases from J, the gap between germline ends came to 11 bases. CDR3 in DNA: TGCGCCAGCAGCCAGCCGACAGGATACTATGGCTACACCTTC. It is translated as CASSQPTGYYGYTF.

This clone was counted a few times. The chain joins TRBV28 to TRBJ2-5, with 7 bases matching TRBD1. The CDR3 runs to 13 residues. V lost 6 bases and J lost 5; bases outside the gene matches: 6. The germline gives CDR1 MDHEN, CDR2 SYDVKM. The CDR3, as DNA: TGTGCCAGCAGGGGACAGTTGGGGGAGACCCAGTACTTC. Translation gives CASRGQLGETQYF.

The genes are TRBV10-2 and TRBJ2-6; tentatively, D is TRBD1 (6 bases). The CDR3 extends over 14 amino acids. Germline V CDR1 and CDR2: WSHSY, SAAADI. V lost 9 bases, J lost 3 bases, and 12 bases lay in between. CDR3 nucleotides: TGCGCCAGTTCCAGGGGTGATGGGGCCAACGTCCTGACTTTC. This translates into CASSRGDGANVLTF.

This chain links TRBV28 with TRBJ1-2; TRBD1 is a possible D gene (6 bases). This CDR3 comprises 11 residues. V lost 6 bases and J lost 7, with 9 bases in between. Germline V gene lookup returns CDR1 MDHEN and CDR2 SYDVKM. CDR3 in DNA: TGTGCCAGCAGCAGGGGCTCTGGCTACACCTTC. Protein: CASSRGSGYTF.

The gene calls are TRBV5-6 and TRBJ2-5; perhaps TRBD1 as D (6 bases). CDR1 and CDR2 (germline): SGHDT, YYEEEE. This CDR3 is built from 15 residues. V lost 0 bases, J lost 5 bases, and 14 bases lay in between. This chain's CDR3 is CASSLEVRGWETQYF. CDR3 DNA sequence: TGTGCCAGCAGCTTGGAAGTCAGGGGCTGGGAGACCCAGTACTTC.

This sequence joins TRBV6-6 and TRBJ1-3; D is perhaps TRBD1 (5 bases). The CDR3 runs to 14 residues. The germline CDR1 and CDR2 sequences are MNHNY and SVGAGI (reference sequence). The V gene lost 0 bases and the J gene lost 4 bases, with 7 bases spanning the gap. As DNA, the CDR3 is TGTGCCAGCAGTTACTCGGGGCAGGGAAACACCATATATTTT. Translated, it gives CASSYSGQGNTIYF.

In this sample, this clone turned up a few times. The chain couples TRBV7-9 to TRBJ1-1, with TRBD1 as a possible D gene (6 bases). V lost 6 bases and J 0 bases, leaving 14 bases between the germline ends. Germline-derived CDR1 and CDR2 are SEHNR and FQNEAQ (reference sequence). The CDR3 contains 15 residues. CDR3 amino acids: CASSFLDRMNTEAFF. CDR3 DNA: TGTGCCAGCAGTTTTTTGGACAGAATGAACACTGAAGCTTTCTTT.

The J gene is TRBJ1-1, the V gene TRBV6-4; TRBD1 might be the D (5 bases). With 6 bases removed from V and 0 bases from J, the gap between germline ends came to 11 bases. CDR3 length: 14 amino acids. Germline CDR1 MRHNA, CDR2 SNTAGT. CDR3 amino acids: CASSPGGLNTEAFF. DNA for the CDR3: TGTGCCAGCAGCCCGGGGGGGTTGAACACTGAAGCTTTCTTT.

This clone was recorded a few times. The chain employs TRBV5-1 and TRBJ2-5; weak D call: TRBD1 (7 bases). Trimming took off 4 bases at V and 5 bases at J, with 21 bases between the two ends. CDR1 and CDR2 from the germline V gene are SGHRS and YFSETQ. CDR3 length: 16 amino acids. This CDR3 is CASSGIRRGVVETQYF. Here the CDR3 DNA reads TGCGCCAGCAGCGGAATTCGCAGGGGGGTGGTGGAGACCCAGTACTTC.

The V gene is TRBV28, the J gene TRBJ1-4, with D unresolved. This CDR3 region has 16 residues. The germline V gene has CDR1 MDHEN and CDR2 SYDVKM. V was cut by 7 bases and J by 4 bases, with 19 bases left in between. The DNA for the CDR3 is TGTGCCAGCACCAACCAGGAGGCAAATGATAATGAAAAACTGTTTTTT. It yields the protein CASTNQEANDNEKLFF.

This clone was picked up a small number of times. The V call is TRBV5-1, the J call TRBJ2-1; TRBD2 agrees at 9 bases. This CDR3 region has 16 residues. Looked up from germline, CDR1 is SGHRS and CDR2 is YFSETQ. The V and J ends lost 4 bases and 2 bases, in that order; junction bases with no gene match: 7. The CDR3 DNA reads as TGCGCCAGCAGCGAGGGACTAGCAGGGCCCTACAATGAGCAGTTCTTC. This encodes CASSEGLAGPYNEQFF.

The chain recombines TRBV6-5 with TRBJ1-4; 10 bases are shared with TRBD1. Germline CDR1 MNHEY, CDR2 SVGAGI. J gave up 7 bases and V 1 base, and 6 bases lay outside the gene matches. This CDR3 region has 16 residues. The CDR3 DNA reads TGTGCCAGCAGTTACTGGGGGACAGGGGTAATTGAAAAACTGTTTTTT. It is translated as CASSYWGTGVIEKLFF.

This clone was detected once. The gene calls are TRBV11-2 and TRBJ2-1; D is ambiguous. V gave up 7 bases and J gave up 4 bases, with 14 bases separating them. The V gene's germline CDR1 is SGHAT and CDR2 FQNNGV. This CDR3 contains 14 residues. CDR3 DNA sequence: TGTGCCAGCACCCTAATCCCCGGGTACAATGAGCAGTTCTTC. This sequence encodes CASTLIPGYNEQFF.

The chain carries TRBV29-1 and TRBJ2-3, with 7 positions matching TRBD2. CDR1 and CDR2 from the germline V gene are SQVTM and ANQGSEA. The J segment lost 4 bases and the V segment lost 3 bases, leaving 7 bases of the junction unmatched. This CDR3 has 14 amino acids. The CDR3: CSVDGGRASDTQYF. CDR3 nucleotide sequence: TGCAGCGTTGATGGTGGGAGGGCCTCAGATACGCAGTATTTT.

This clone was observed once. The chain joins TRBV2 to TRBJ2-2; 9 bases map to TRBD1. This CDR3 contains 14 residues. Looked up from germline, CDR1 is SNHLY and CDR2 is FYNNEI. V lost 7 bases and J lost 6; bases outside the gene matches: 6. The CDR3 nucleotides read TGTGCCAGCAAGGGACAGGGAGGGTCCGGGGAGCTGTTTTTT. Translating gives CASKGQGGSGELFF.

The chain carries TRBV27 and TRBJ2-1; 9 nucleotides align to TRBD2. The CDR3 length is 14 residues. V lost 4 bases and J lost 8; bases outside the gene matches: 6. Germline values: CDR1 MNHEY, CDR2 SMNVEV (reference sequence). The CDR3 sequence: CASSSRTSADEQFF. The CDR3 DNA reads TGTGCCAGCAGTTCCCGGACTAGCGCGGATGAGCAGTTCTTC.

The genes are TRBV4-3 and TRBJ2-1; TRBD1 is a possible D gene (5 bases). Between the trimmed V and J ends, which lost 0 bases and 5 bases, there was a span of 8 bases. This CDR3 is built from 14 residues. Germline CDR1 and CDR2: LGHNA and YSLEER. CDR3 DNA: TGCGCCAGCAGCCAAGATACCAGGGACAATGAGCAGTTCTTC. This gives the protein CASSQDTRDNEQFF.

This clone was detected once. The chain carries TRBV25-1 and TRBJ2-1; D might be TRBD1 (6 bases). The V gene lost 9 bases and the J gene lost 6 bases, with 18 bases spanning the gap. Per germline, CDR1 MGHDK and CDR2 SYGVNS. CDR3 length: 14 amino acids. Written as DNA, the CDR3 is TGTGCCAGTAATTCAGGGGAAGGGGGCAATGAGCAGTTCTTC. It encodes CASNSGEGGNEQFF.